This T cell receptor beta chain was captured in a study of regulatory T cells in long-lasting Graves disease. General study points: TRBV28, TRBJ1-2 and TRBJ2-5 were favored in persistent disease.

The sample holds a few counts of this clonotype. The antigen is not known. Germline CDR1 is MNHEY and CDR2 is SMNVEV (reference sequence). The CDR3 extends over 16 amino acids. V was pared by 1 base and J by 8 bases, with 15 bases between. Construction of the TCR beta libraries employed iRepertoire HTBI primers in conjunction with Arm-PCR of CDR3 regions. TCRdb re-derived calls from the multiplex PCR reads in MiXCR, one entry per CDR3 protein. The sample has 350,000 to 500,000 distinct CDR3 sequences, 13% to 15% seen once. Time point noted: newly diagnosed GD, antithyroid drugs for less than 3 months. PBMC-derived RNA was used for the TCR library. These data also featured in a second study, about T cells in Graves' hyperthyroidism and ophthalmopathy.

The sequence was collected from a woman aged 50 to 60 with Graves disease. The chain combines TRBV27 with TRBJ1-6; D may be TRBD1 (6 bases). The source was peripheral blood mononuclear cells (PBMCs), collected at new diagnosis, from a patient treated with antithyroid drugs. CDR3 in DNA: TGTGCCAGCAGTTTATACCCACAGGGTGATCATTCACCCCTCCACTTT. Encoded protein: CASSLYPQGDHSPLHF.